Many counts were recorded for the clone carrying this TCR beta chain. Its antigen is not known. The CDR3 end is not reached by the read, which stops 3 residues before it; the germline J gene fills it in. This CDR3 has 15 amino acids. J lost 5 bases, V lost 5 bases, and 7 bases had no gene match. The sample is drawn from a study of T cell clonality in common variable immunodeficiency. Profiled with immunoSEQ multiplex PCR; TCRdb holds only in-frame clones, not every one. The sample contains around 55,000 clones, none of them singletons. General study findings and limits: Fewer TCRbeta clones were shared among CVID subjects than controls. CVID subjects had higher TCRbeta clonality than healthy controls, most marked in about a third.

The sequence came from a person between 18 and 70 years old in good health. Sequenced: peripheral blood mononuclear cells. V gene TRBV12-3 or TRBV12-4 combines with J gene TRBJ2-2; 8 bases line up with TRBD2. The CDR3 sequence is CASSPGRGGTGELFF. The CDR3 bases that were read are TGTGCCAGCAGTCCCGGCCGGGGGGGGACCGGGGAG.